Below are 4 T cell receptor beta chains sequenced from a single sample in a study of post-analysis software for immune sequencing data (dated by TCRdb to about 2015). General study outcomes and caveats: Significantly higher frequencies in patients than in controls were found for five or six TRBV segments, including TRBV5-6, TRBV5-1 and TRBV20-1.

Their target antigens are unknown. The method behind the library was PCR. The sequencer was an Illumina HiSeq 2500. Unique molecular identifiers were incorporated into TCR beta cDNA libraries to reduce PCR and sequencing biases. The raw public data were reprocessed by TCRdb itself: fastp quality trimming at Q25, MiXCR clonotype calling, in-frame beta chains only. One record per CDR3 amino acid sequence lists the most common genes and DNA. For this sample there are roughly 600,000 distinct CDR3 sequences; roughly 47% appear just once. Of the sample, roughly 1.7% is held by the ten largest clones. Sequencing was carried out using blood. The receptors were gathered from a girl between 10 and 17 years old with multiple sclerosis.

The J gene is TRBJ2-1, the V gene TRBV5-1; 12 bases are a match to TRBD2. Germline-derived CDR1 and CDR2 are SGHRS and YFSETQ. The CDR3 is made up of 16 amino acids. Trimming removed 3 bases from V and 2 bases from J; junction bases left unmatched: 3. CDR3 loop: CASSWRLAGAYNEQFF. The DNA of the CDR3 is TGCGCCAGCAGCTGGAGACTAGCGGGGGCCTACAATGAGCAGTTCTTC.

In its sample, this clonotype was seen a few times. A junction end diverges from the germline sequence, so it may reflect a read error. This chain connects TRBV10-3 to TRBJ2-7, with TRBD2 matching 7 bases. Germline V gives CDR1 ENHRY, CDR2 SYGVKD. The CDR3 runs to 15 residues. The CDR3 DNA sequence: TGTGCCACCAGTGAGGCCGGGACTAAGGGGTACGAGCAGTACTTC. As protein: CATSEAGTKGYEQYF.

This clonotype has more than one count but fewer than ten. V gene TRBV6-1 combines with J gene TRBJ2-1; 8 bases fit TRBD2. Trimming removed 3 bases from V and 8 bases from J; junction bases left unmatched: 15. CDR3 length: 17 residues. Germline values: CDR1 MNHNS, CDR2 SASEGT. DNA for the CDR3: TGTGCCAGCAGTGAGGTAGGAGCGGGAGCATCGGGGGATGAGCAGTTCTTC. It codes for CASSEVGAGASGDEQFF.

V usage is TRBV28 and J usage is TRBJ1-2; TRBD1 might be the D (6 bases). The V end lost 5 bases, the J end lost 5 bases, and 12 bases lay between the germline ends. Germline CDR1 reads MDHEN; CDR2 reads SYDVKM. The length of the CDR3 is 13 residues. The CDR3 bases are TGTGCCAGCAGTCACCTACAGGGATATGGCTACACCTTC. It is translated as CASSHLQGYGYTF.